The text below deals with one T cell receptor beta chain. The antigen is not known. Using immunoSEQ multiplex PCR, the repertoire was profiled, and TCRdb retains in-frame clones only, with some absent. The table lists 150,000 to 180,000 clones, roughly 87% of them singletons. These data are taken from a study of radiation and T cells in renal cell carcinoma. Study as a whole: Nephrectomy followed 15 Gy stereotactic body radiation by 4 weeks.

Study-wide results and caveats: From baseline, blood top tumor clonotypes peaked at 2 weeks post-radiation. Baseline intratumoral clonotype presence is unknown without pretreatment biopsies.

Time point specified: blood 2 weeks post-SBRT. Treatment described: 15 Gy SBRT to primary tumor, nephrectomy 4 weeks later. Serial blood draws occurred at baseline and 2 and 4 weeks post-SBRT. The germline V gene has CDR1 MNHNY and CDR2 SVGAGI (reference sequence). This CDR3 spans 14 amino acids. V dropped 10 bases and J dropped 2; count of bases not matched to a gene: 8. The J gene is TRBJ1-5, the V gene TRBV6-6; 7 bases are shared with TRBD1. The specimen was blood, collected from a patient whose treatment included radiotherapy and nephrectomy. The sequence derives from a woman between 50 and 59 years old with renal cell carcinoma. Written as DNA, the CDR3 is TGTGCCACTGAGCCGGGACAGCGCAATCAGCCCCAGCATTTT. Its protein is CATEPGQRNQPQHF.